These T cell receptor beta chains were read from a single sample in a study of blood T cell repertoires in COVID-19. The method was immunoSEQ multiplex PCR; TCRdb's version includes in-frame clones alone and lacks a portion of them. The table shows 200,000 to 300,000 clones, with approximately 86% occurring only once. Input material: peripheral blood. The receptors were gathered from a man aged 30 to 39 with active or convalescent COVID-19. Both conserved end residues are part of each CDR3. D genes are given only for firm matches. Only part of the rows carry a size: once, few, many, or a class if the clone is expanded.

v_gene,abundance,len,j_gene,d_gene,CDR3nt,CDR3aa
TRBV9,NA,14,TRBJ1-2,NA,TGTGCCAGCAGCGTAGGGACAGACTACTATGGCTACACCTTC,CASSVGTDYYGYTF
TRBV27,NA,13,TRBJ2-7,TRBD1,TGTGCCAGCCGGAGGGGACAGGGGTACGAGCAGTACTTC,CASRRGQGYEQYF
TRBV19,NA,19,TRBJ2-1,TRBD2,TGTGCCAGTAGTTACCCGACTAGCGGGGGGGTTAGCTCCTACAATGAGCAGTTCTTC,CASSYPTSGGVSSYNEQFF
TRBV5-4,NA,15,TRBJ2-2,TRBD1,TGTGCCAGCAGCTGGGACAGGGAGAACACCGGGGAGCTGTTTTTT,CASSWDRENTGELFF
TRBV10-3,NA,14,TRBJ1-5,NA,TGTGCCATCAGTGCAGGGGCTGGGGATCAGCCCCAGCATTTT,CAISAGAGDQPQHF
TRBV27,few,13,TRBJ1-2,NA,TGTGCCAGCAGTCCAAGACGGAGCCGAGGCTACACCTTC,CASSPRRSRGYTF
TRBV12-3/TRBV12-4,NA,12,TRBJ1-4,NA,TGTGCCAGCAGTGCCGGGGGTGTAAAACTGTTTTTT,CASSAGGVKLFF
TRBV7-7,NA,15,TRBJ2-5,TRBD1,TGTGCCAGCAGCTTAGCCAGGGGGCCACGGGAGACCCAGTACTTC,CASSLARGPRETQYF
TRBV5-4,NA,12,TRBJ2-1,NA,TGTGCCAGCAGCTTCGATCGGAATGAGCAGTTCTTC,CASSFDRNEQFF
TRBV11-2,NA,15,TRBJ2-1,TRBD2,TGTGCCAGCAGCTTATTGTTTAGCGGGGAAAATGAGCAGTTCTTC,CASSLLFSGENEQFF
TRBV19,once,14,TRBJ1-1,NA,TGTGCCAGTAGACCGGGAGTTCTGAACACTGAAGCTTTCTTT,CASRPGVLNTEAFF
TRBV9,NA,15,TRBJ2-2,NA,TGTGCCAGCAGCCCCGACGGGGTCTACACCGGGGAGCTGTTTTTT,CASSPDGVYTGELFF
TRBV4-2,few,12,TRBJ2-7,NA,TGTGCCAGCAGCCAACTTGCTGAGGAGCAGTACTTC,CASSQLAEEQYF
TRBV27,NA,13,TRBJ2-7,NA,TGTGCCAGCAGTTTATCGAGCGGGTACGAGCAGTACTTC,CASSLSSGYEQYF
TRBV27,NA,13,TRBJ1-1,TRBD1,TGTGCCAGCCGAGACAGGGGACACACTGAAGCTTTCTTT,CASRDRGHTEAFF